This T cell receptor beta chain originates from a study of blood T cell repertoires in COVID-19. About the study: The origin of the acute and convalescent COVID-19 samples was the United States, Italy and Spain. T cells, B-cell-depleted T cells, or PBMCs provided the cDNA or gDNA that served as material.

Original handling: Amplification of reference gene primers provided the estimated nucleated cell counts. Only in-frame clones appear in the TCRdb table, and some are missing; sequencing was by immunoSEQ multiplex PCR. D and trimming were read from the DNA, whereas the V and J calls and clone size are those reported in that table. The sample consists of some 170,000 clones, around 82% of them appearing once. CDR3 length equals 15 residues. The germline V and J ends were trimmed by 4 bases and 5 bases, with 14 bases remaining between them. Germline values: CDR1 MGHDK, CDR2 SYGVNS. The clonotype originates from a man in his sixties with active or convalescent COVID-19. The chain employs TRBV25-1 and TRBJ1-4, with TRBD1 as a possible D gene (5 bases). Sequenced: peripheral blood. The CDR3 protein is CASSARQWTNEKLFF. The DNA of the CDR3 is TGTGCCAGCAGTGCTAGACAGTGGACAAATGAAAAACTGTTTTTT.